Listed below are T cell receptor beta chains from one sample, sequenced in a study of cytomegalovirus exposure and HLA in healthy donors. Method: immunoSEQ multiplex PCR; TCRdb's copy keeps in-frame clones and lacks some. The profile shows roughly 79,000 clones, around 74% of them singletons. The sample comprised PBMCs. These receptors were collected from a woman between 50 and 59 years old in good health and CMV-seropositive. The CDR3 runs from the conserved cysteine through the conserved F or W. The order of the fields is CDR3 protein, CDR3 DNA, D gene, J gene, clone size, V gene. A D gene is named only where the DNA matches it firmly. Only part of the rows carry a size: once, few, many, or a class if the clone is expanded.

CASRAGGTDTQYF	TGTGCCAGCAGGGCCGGGGGGACTGATACGCAGTATTTT	TRBD2	TRBJ2-3	-	TRBV5-4
CASSTGDHAILF	TGTGCCAGCAGTACAGGGGATCACGCCATTCTTTTC	TRBD1	TRBJ1-2	-	TRBV2
CASSQEGTGREQFF	TGTGCCAGCAGCCAAGAGGGGACAGGGCGTGAGCAGTTCTTC	TRBD1	TRBJ2-1	-	TRBV14
CASSPPDYTDTQYF	TGTGCCAGCAGTCCCCCGGACTATACAGATACGCAGTATTTT	-	TRBJ2-3	once	TRBV6-5
CASSVVGAGTDTQYF	TGTGCCAGCAGCGTAGTTGGAGCCGGCACAGATACGCAGTATTTT	-	TRBJ2-3	-	TRBV9
CASRVGSSVHNEQFF	TGTGCCAGCAGGGTCGGGTCTAGCGTCCACAATGAGCAGTTCTTC	-	TRBJ2-1	-	TRBV2
CASSYLGEGEKLFF	TGTGCCAGCAGTTACCTAGGGGAGGGTGAAAAACTGTTTTTT	-	TRBJ1-4	-	TRBV6-5
CASSILRGRGDEQFF	TGTGCCAGCAGCATTCTTCGGGGCAGGGGCGATGAGCAGTTCTTC	-	TRBJ2-1	once	TRBV5-6
CATSRREFPYEQYF	TGTGCCACCAGCAGACGGGAGTTCCCCTACGAGCAGTACTTC	-	TRBJ2-7	-	TRBV15
CASSGGTSGPGRDTQYF	TGCGCCAGCAGCGGCGGGACTAGCGGACCCGGCAGAGATACGCAGTATTTT	TRBD2	TRBJ2-3	-	TRBV5-1
CSVRDSDSYEQYF	TGCAGCGTGCGGGACAGTGACTCCTACGAGCAGTACTTC	-	TRBJ2-7	few	TRBV29-1
CASSRGASETQYF	TGTGCCAGCAGCCGGGGGGCAAGTGAGACCCAGTACTTC	-	TRBJ2-5	few	TRBV2
CASSLDPDNEQFF	TGCGCCAGCAGCTTGGATCCGGACAATGAGCAGTTCTTC	-	TRBJ2-1	once	TRBV5-1
CASSPQGQYNEQFF	TGTGCCAGCTCACCACAGGGACAGTACAATGAGCAGTTCTTC	TRBD1	TRBJ2-1	-	TRBV18
CAWRGGNSDGYTF	TGTGCCTGGAGGGGGGGGAATTCGGATGGCTACACCTTC	-	TRBJ1-2	-	TRBV30
CASSPGEGRNEQYF	TGTGCCAGCAGCCCCGGGGAGGGTAGAAACGAGCAGTACTTC	TRBD2	TRBJ2-7	few	TRBV5-4
CASTTGNYGYTF	TGCGCCAGTACGACAGGGAACTATGGCTACACCTTC	TRBD1	TRBJ1-2	few	TRBV10-2